This TCR beta chain originates from a study of blood T cell repertoires in COVID-19. Study overall: The United States, Italy and Spain were the sources of the acute and convalescent COVID-19 samples. T cells, B-cell-depleted T cells, or PBMCs supplied cDNA or gDNA.

Study processing details: It was from reference gene primer amplification that nucleated cell counts were estimated. TCRdb's table, derived via immunoSEQ multiplex PCR, lists solely in-frame clones and lacks some. V, J and clone size are taken as reported in that table, and D and trimming were inferred from the DNA itself. Counted here are about 58,000 clones, about 88% occurring once; the ten biggest clones make up 7% to 10%. Sequenced: peripheral blood. This clonotype originated in a woman in her seventies with active COVID-19.

In DNA form, the CDR3 reads TGTGCCAGCAGCCAAGGTCAGGGGGACTATGGCTACACCTTC. Protein product: CASSQGQGDYGYTF. The V and J genes are TRBV3-1 (or the pseudogene TRBV3-2) and TRBJ1-2; 7 nucleotides agree with TRBD1. From germline, CDR1 is LGHDT and CDR2 YNNKEL (reference sequence). This CDR3 comprises 14 residues. With 1 base clipped from V and 3 bases from J, the junction kept 2 bases outside the gene matches.